Listed below are T cell receptor beta chains from one sample, sequenced in a study of beta chain features in type 1 diabetes. Assay used: immunoSEQ multiplex PCR; TCRdb lists only in-frame clones, some missing. The sample contains hundreds of thousands of clones, around 15% of which appear only once. Sequencing input: central memory CD4+ T cells from blood. These receptors were taken from a man younger than 45 in good health. The CDR3 runs from the conserved cysteine through the conserved F or W. The D gene is left open where the match is weak. Size values are once, few and many counts, or a class for expanded clones, and some rows have none.

clone size	V gene	D gene	J gene	CDR3 protein	CDR3 DNA
few	TRBV29-1	NA	TRBJ2-2	CSVGSGAKTGELFF	TGCAGCGTTGGTTCCGGGGCGAAAACCGGGGAGCTGTTTTTT
NA	TRBV5-4	NA	TRBJ2-1	CASSSVSRGNEQFF	TGTGCCAGCAGCTCCGTAAGTAGGGGGAATGAGCAGTTCTTC
few	TRBV6-4	NA	TRBJ2-3	CASSDRGDTDTQYF	TGTGCCAGCAGTGATAGGGGGGACACAGATACGCAGTATTTT
NA	TRBV4-3	NA	TRBJ1-5	CASSQDNSRGNQPQHF	TGCGCCAGCAGCCAAGATAATAGCAGGGGCAATCAGCCCCAGCATTTT
NA	TRBV29-1	NA	TRBJ1-2	CSVGIGNGYTF	TGCAGCGTTGGAATAGGGAATGGCTACACCTTC
few	TRBV10-2	TRBD2	TRBJ2-1	CASRGLAGELSSYNEQFF	TGCGCCAGCAGGGGACTAGCGGGGGAGTTAAGCTCCTACAATGAGCAGTTCTTC
few	TRBV7-2	TRBD2	TRBJ2-7	CASSLGGGPYEQYF	TGTGCCAGCAGCTTAGGGGGGGGTCCCTACGAGCAGTACTTC
NA	TRBV7-2	NA	TRBJ1-2	CASSVEVMDGYTF	TGTGCCAGCAGCGTAGAGGTGATGGATGGCTACACCTTC
few	TRBV20-1	NA	TRBJ2-1	CSAYHSSPLF	TGCAGTGCATACCATAGTTCTCCCCTCTTC
NA	TRBV30	NA	TRBJ1-2	CAWSPGRNQGYTF	TGTGCCTGGAGTCCCGGGCGGAACCAGGGCTACACCTTC
NA	TRBV9	TRBD2	TRBJ2-3	CASSVAATSGDTQYF	TGTGCCAGCAGCGTAGCGGCGACTAGCGGGGATACGCAGTATTTT
few	TRBV6-6	NA	TRBJ1-5	CASRGNSNQPQHF	TGTGCCAGCAGGGGGAATAGCAATCAGCCCCAGCATTTT
many	TRBV18	TRBD1	TRBJ2-5	CASSPVRDRQETQYF	TGTGCCAGCTCACCAGTTCGGGACAGACAAGAGACCCAGTACTTC
NA	TRBV7-2	NA	TRBJ2-1	CASSWDLIYNEQFF	TGTGCCAGCAGCTGGGACTTAATTTACAATGAGCAGTTCTTC
few	TRBV4-1	TRBD1	TRBJ2-5	CASSLDRGETQYF	TGTGCCAGCAGCCTCGACAGGGGTGAGACCCAGTACTTC
NA	TRBV9	TRBD1	TRBJ2-1	CASSVAGTGKDEQFF	TGTGCCAGCAGCGTAGCGGGGACAGGAAAGGATGAGCAGTTCTTC
few	TRBV29-1	TRBD2	TRBJ2-3	CSVFRTSGNTDTQYF	TGCAGCGTTTTCCGGACTAGCGGAAACACAGATACGCAGTATTTT
NA	TRBV5-6	NA	TRBJ2-1	CASSLGGGKHNEQFF	TGTGCCAGCAGCTTGGGAGGCGGGAAGCACAATGAGCAGTTCTTC
NA	TRBV6-5	TRBD1	TRBJ2-1	CASQQRTGGIHEQFF	TGTGCCAGCCAACAGAGGACAGGGGGAATCCATGAGCAGTTCTTC
few	TRBV7-2	TRBD2	TRBJ2-3	CASSRRTSGGTDTQYF	TGTGCCAGCAGCCGTCGGACTAGCGGGGGCACAGATACGCAGTATTTT
few	TRBV7-2	NA	TRBJ2-6	CASRSWGSGANVLTF	TGTGCCAGCAGGTCTTGGGGCTCTGGGGCCAACGTCCTGACTTTC
NA	TRBV2	NA	TRBJ1-2	CASSFDRTNYGYTF	TGTGCCAGTAGCTTCGACAGGACGAACTATGGCTACACCTTC
few	TRBV11-2	NA	TRBJ1-1	CASIRSGVRAEAFF	TGTGCCAGCATTAGGTCCGGGGTACGCGCTGAAGCTTTCTTT
NA	TRBV28	TRBD1	TRBJ1-5	CASRTQGVRNQPQHF	TGTGCCAGCAGAACACAGGGGGTACGGAATCAGCCCCAGCATTTT
NA	TRBV4-1	NA	TRBJ1-2	CASSQVAKNYGYTF	TGCGCCAGCAGCCAAGTGGCAAAAAACTATGGCTACACCTTC
few	TRBV30	TRBD1	TRBJ1-1	CAWSVDRAAEAFF	TGTGCCTGGAGTGTGGACAGGGCCGCTGAAGCTTTCTTT
NA	TRBV29-1	TRBD1	TRBJ1-2	CSVRGGTGGGYTF	TGCAGCGTTCGTGGGGGGACAGGGGGCGGCTACACCTTC
NA	TRBV7-9	NA	TRBJ1-3	CASSLALGTGNTIYF	TGTGCCAGCAGCTTAGCGCTAGGAACTGGAAACACCATATATTTT
NA	TRBV7-6	NA	TRBJ2-1	CASSLATSSYNEQFF	TGTGCCAGCAGCTTGGCTACGAGCTCCTACAATGAGCAGTTCTTC